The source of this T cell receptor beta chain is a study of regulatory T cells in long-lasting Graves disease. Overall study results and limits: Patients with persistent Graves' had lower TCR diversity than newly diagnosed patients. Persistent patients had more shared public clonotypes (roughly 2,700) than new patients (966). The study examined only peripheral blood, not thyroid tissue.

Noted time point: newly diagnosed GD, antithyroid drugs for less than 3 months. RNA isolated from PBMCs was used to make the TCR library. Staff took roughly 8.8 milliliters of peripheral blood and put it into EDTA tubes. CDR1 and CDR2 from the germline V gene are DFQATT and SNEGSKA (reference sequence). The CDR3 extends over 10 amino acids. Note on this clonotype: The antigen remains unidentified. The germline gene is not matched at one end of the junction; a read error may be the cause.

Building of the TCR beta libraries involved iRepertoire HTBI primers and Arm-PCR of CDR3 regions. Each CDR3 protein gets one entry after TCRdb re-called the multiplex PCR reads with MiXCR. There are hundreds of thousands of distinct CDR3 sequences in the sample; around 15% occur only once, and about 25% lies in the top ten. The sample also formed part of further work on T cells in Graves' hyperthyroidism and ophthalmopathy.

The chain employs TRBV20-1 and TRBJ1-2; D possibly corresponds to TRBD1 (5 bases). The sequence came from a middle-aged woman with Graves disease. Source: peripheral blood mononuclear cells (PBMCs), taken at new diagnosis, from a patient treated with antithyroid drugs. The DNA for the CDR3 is TGCAGTGCTAGAGAAGGGACGCCAATTTTC. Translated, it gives CSAREGTPIF.